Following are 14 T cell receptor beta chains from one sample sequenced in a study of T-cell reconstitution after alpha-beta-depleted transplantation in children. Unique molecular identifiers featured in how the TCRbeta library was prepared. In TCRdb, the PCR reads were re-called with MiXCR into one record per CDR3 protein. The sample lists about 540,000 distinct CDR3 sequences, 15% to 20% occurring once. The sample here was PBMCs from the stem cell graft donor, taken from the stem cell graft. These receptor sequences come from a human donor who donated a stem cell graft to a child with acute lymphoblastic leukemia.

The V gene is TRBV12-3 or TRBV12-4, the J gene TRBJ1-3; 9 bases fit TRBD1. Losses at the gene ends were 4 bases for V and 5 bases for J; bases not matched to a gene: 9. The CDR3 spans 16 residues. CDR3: CASSWDRAGLRNTIYF. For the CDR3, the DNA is TGTGCCAGCAGTTGGGACAGGGCCGGCCTCCGAAACACCATATATTTT.

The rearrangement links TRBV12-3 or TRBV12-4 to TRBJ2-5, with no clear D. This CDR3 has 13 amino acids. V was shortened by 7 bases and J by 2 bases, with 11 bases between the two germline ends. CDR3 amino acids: CASTKAVQETQYF. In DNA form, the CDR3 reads TGTGCCAGCACAAAGGCTGTACAAGAGACCCAGTACTTC.

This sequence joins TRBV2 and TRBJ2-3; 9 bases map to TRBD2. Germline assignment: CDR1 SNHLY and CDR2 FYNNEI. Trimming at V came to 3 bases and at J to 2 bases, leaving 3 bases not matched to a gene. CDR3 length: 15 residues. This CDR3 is CASSDGTSNTDTQYF. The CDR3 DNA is TGTGCCAGCAGTGACGGGACTAGCAACACAGATACGCAGTATTTT.

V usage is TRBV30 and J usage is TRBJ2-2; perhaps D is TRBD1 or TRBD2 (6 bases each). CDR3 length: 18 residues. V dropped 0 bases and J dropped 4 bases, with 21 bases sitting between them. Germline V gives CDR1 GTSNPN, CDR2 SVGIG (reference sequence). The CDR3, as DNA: TGTGCCTGGAGTGTATTCCCTTGGGGGGCCCGTAGCACCGGGGAGCTGTTTTTT. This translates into CAWSVFPWGARSTGELFF.

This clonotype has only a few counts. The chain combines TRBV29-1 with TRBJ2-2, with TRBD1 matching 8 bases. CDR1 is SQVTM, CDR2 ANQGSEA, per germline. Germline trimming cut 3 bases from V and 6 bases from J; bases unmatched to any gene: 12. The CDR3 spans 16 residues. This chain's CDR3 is CSVETGETGISGELFF. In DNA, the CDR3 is TGCAGCGTTGAGACAGGGGAAACCGGTATCTCCGGGGAGCTGTTTTTT.

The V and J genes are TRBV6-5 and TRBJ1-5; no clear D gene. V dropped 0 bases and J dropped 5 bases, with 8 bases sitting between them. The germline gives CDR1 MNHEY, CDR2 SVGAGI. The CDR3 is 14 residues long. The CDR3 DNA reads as TGTGCCAGCAGTTACTCGCTCCTCTATCAGCCCCAGCATTTT. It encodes CASSYSLLYQPQHF.

Here the CDR3 reads CASSYTGVGRGNTIYF. In nucleotides, the CDR3 is TGTGCCAGCAGTTACACCGGGGTGGGCCGCGGAAACACCATATATTTT. The chain links TRBV6-5 to TRBJ1-3; D gene unclear. V was cut by 2 bases and J by 4 bases, with 15 bases left in between. Per the germline V gene, CDR1 is MNHEY and CDR2 is SVGAGI. The CDR3 has 16 residues.

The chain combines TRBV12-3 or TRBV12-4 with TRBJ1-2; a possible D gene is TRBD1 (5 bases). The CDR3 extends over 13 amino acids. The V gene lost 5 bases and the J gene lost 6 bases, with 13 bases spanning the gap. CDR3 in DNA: TGTGCCAGCAGTGTCCTGGACAAAGATGGCTACACCTTC. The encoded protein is CASSVLDKDGYTF.

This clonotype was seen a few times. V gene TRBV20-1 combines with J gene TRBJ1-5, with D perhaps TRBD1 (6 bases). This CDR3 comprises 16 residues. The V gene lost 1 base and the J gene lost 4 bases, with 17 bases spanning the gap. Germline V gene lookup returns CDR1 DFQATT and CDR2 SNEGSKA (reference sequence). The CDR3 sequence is CSARAPRDNPNQPQHF. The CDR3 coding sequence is TGCAGTGCTAGAGCCCCCCGGGACAACCCTAATCAGCCCCAGCATTTT.

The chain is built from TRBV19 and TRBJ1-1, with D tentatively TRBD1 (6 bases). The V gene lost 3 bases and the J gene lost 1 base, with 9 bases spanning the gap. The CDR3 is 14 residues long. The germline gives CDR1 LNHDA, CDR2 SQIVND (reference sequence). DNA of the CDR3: TGTGCCAGTAGTATGGGACACTGGAACACTGAAGCTTTCTTT. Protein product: CASSMGHWNTEAFF.

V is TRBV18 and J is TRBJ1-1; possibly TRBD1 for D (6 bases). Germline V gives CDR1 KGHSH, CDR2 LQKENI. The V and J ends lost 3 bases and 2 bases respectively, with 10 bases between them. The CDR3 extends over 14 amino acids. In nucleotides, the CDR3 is TGTGCCAGCTCACCGGCAGGGGTAAACACTGAAGCTTTCTTT. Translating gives CASSPAGVNTEAFF.

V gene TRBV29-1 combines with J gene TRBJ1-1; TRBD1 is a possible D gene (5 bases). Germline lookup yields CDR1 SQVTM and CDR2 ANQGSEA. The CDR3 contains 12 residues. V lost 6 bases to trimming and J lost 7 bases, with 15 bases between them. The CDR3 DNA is TGCAGCGTGGGGCCCGGGTATGGTGAAGCTTTCTTT. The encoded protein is CSVGPGYGEAFF.

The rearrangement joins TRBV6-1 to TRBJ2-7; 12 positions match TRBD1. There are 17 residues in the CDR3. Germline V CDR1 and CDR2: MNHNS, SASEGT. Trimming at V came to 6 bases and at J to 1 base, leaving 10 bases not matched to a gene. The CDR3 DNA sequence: TGTGCCAGCAGGTCCGGGACAGGGGGCGGAAATTCCTACGAGCAGTACTTC. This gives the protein CASRSGTGGGNSYEQYF.

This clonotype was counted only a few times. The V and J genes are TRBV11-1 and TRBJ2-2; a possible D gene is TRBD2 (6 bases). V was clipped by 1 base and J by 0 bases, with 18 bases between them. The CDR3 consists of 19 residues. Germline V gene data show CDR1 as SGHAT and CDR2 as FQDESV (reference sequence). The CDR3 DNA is TGTGCCAGCAGCTTAGAGCCGGGAGTACTCCTATCGAACACCGGGGAGCTGTTTTTT. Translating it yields CASSLEPGVLLSNTGELFF.